This T cell receptor beta chain emerged from a study of OX40 agonist ivuxolimab in advanced cancers. The wider study: From 23 to 79 years was the age range, with a mean of around 57 years, and nearly 85% were male. Of the participants, approximately 40% had some prior anti-PD-1, anti-PD-L1 or anti-CTLA-4 therapy, which was allowed. Study-wide points: No antigen was identified for the clonally expanded peripheral T cells. Among the lowest peripheral clonal expansion occurred in 0.1-3.0 mg/kg partial responders.

CDR1 is GTSNPN, CDR2 SVGIG, per germline (reference sequence). CDR3 length equals 13 residues. V trimming: 0 bases; J trimming: 5 bases; junction bases outside the gene matches: 3. Data came from immunoSEQ multiplex PCR; TCRdb stores just in-frame clones and leaves some out. The sample shows about 74,000 clones, around 86% of them seen only once. On this clone: Its antigen is unidentified.

This sequence originates from an adult with an advanced solid tumor such as melanoma, head and neck, liver or kidney cancer. The chain combines TRBV30 with TRBJ2-5; the match to TRBD2 covers 7 bases. The sequenced sample was CD4+ or CD8+ T cells sorted from blood, obtained in a trial of the OX40 agonist ivuxolimab. CDR3 amino acids: CAWSVMGGETQYF. CDR3 in DNA: TGTGCCTGGAGTGTCATGGGAGGGGAGACCCAGTACTTC.